This T cell receptor beta chain derives from a study of CD8+ T cells in alopecia areata. The study's findings and limits: Scalp sample sequencing also detects resident alphabeta T cells of normal skin. Possibly as an HLA-related effect, TCR sharing across patients appeared less clear than in mice.

Isolated RNA was reverse transcribed into cDNA used as the sequencing template. Sequencing was performed with immunoSEQ multiplex PCR; in TCRdb, only in-frame clones are kept and a portion is missing. Of 200,000 to 250,000 clones in the sample, roughly 57% were seen once. Alopecia areata patients had lesional scalp punch biopsies and peripheral blood taken from them. Points on this clone: What it binds is not known.

The receptor's source is a human donor with alopecia areata. Specimen: CD4+ T cells sorted from blood, collected at week 0.

DNA for the CDR3: TGTGCCAGCAGTTGGGCAGGGACGGGAGATACGCAGTATTTT. Its protein product is CASSWAGTGDTQYF. V usage is TRBV25-1 and J usage is TRBJ2-3; D may be TRBD1 or TRBD2 (5 bases each). Germline values: CDR1 MGHDK, CDR2 SYGVNS. Trimming removed 5 bases at V and 5 bases at J, with 14 bases between. The CDR3 has 14 residues. Full variable domain (outside the CDR3, taken from reference TRBV25-1 and TRBJ2-3): EADIYQTPRYLVIGTGKKITLECSQTMGHDKMYWYQQDPGMELHLIHYSYGVNSTEKGDLSSESTVSRIRTEHFPLTLESARPSHTSQYLCASSWAGTGDTQYFGPGTRLTVL.